Each of the 27 T cell receptor beta chains below was sequenced from the same sample in a study of Ad26.COV2.S vaccination and SARS-CoV-2 variants. Method: immunoSEQ multiplex PCR; TCRdb's copy keeps in-frame clones and lacks some. The profile shows over 350,000 clones, around nine tenths of them singletons. Treatment: around 19 received Ad26.COV2.S at low or high dose, single or two shots; roughly 5 received placebo; per-sample allocation not given. The samples date from day 63 after the first vaccine or placebo injection. This material consisted of peripheral blood, taken in a trial of Ad26.COV2.S vaccine versus placebo. The receptors derive from a person between 18 and 60 years old who received the Ad26.COV2.S COVID-19 vaccine or a placebo.

The chain couples TRBV30 to TRBJ1-3; D ambiguous. Germline loops: CDR1 GTSNPN, CDR2 SVGIG (reference sequence). The CDR3 covers 13 residues. V lost 2 bases, J lost 4 bases, and 9 bases lay in between. The CDR3 region has the DNA TGTGCCTGGAGTCCGGGTGCCGGAAACACCATATATTTT. Translating it yields CAWSPGAGNTIYF.

The chain couples TRBV29-1 to TRBJ1-2, with D possibly being TRBD1 (6 bases). V was cut by 7 bases and J by 7 bases, with 25 bases left in between. This CDR3 has 15 amino acids. Germline V gives CDR1 SQVTM, CDR2 ANQGSEA. CDR3 in DNA: TGCAGCGCCGGGACGTGGGGGACACACCGCTCTGGCTACACCTTC. It is translated as CSAGTWGTHRSGYTF.

The V and J genes are TRBV4-1 and TRBJ2-1, with TRBD2 matching over 8 bases. This CDR3 region has 16 residues. CDR1 is MGHRA, CDR2 YSYEKL, per germline. V shed 3 bases, J shed 4 bases, and the junction held 8 bases outside the gene matches. CDR3 amino acids: CASSHLAGGGYNEQFF. CDR3 sequence (DNA): TGCGCCAGCAGCCACCTGGCGGGAGGTGGGTACAATGAGCAGTTCTTC.

V and J are TRBV27 and TRBJ2-7; TRBD1 agrees at 7 bases. The length of the CDR3 is 13 residues. With 5 bases clipped from V and 4 bases from J, the junction kept 5 bases outside the gene matches. Per germline, CDR1 MNHEY and CDR2 SMNVEV (reference sequence). The CDR3 reads CASSATGVYEQYF. The CDR3 coding sequence is TGTGCCAGCAGTGCAACAGGGGTATACGAGCAGTACTTC.

This clone was counted a single time. The chain employs TRBV2 and TRBJ2-2; D might be TRBD1 (5 bases). Deletions cut 1 base from V and 1 base from J, with 10 bases between. The CDR3 has 16 amino acids. Germline values: CDR1 SNHLY, CDR2 FYNNEI. The chain's CDR3 is CASSEGTIKNTGELFF. The DNA of the CDR3 is TGTGCCAGCAGTGAAGGGACAATTAAGAACACCGGGGAGCTGTTTTTT.

The chain carries TRBV25-1 and TRBJ1-2, with D unclear. The CDR3 length is 14 residues. Looked up from germline, CDR1 is MGHDK and CDR2 is SYGVNS. V gave up 3 bases and J gave up 6 bases, with 14 bases separating them. CDR3: CASSDPRRFHGYTF. In nucleotides, the CDR3 is TGTGCCAGCAGTGATCCCAGACGGTTTCATGGCTACACCTTC.

This chain uses TRBV10-3 with TRBJ1-2; 9 bases line up with TRBD1. V shed 0 bases, J shed 0 bases, and the junction held 8 bases outside the gene matches. Per germline, CDR1 ENHRY and CDR2 SYGVKD. The length of the CDR3 is 18 residues. The CDR3 DNA sequence: TGTGCCATCAGTGAGTCAGTCGGGACAGGGATCACTAACTATGGCTACACCTTC. Translating gives CAISESVGTGITNYGYTF.

The chain couples TRBV28 to TRBJ1-1; no firm D call. V was trimmed by 3 bases and J by 3 bases, leaving 2 bases between them. The CDR3 consists of 11 residues. Germline V gives CDR1 MDHEN, CDR2 SYDVKM. DNA for the CDR3: TGTGCCAGCAGTTTGGACACTGAAGCTTTCTTT. Encoded protein: CASSLDTEAFF.

The gene calls are TRBV4-1 and TRBJ2-1; maybe TRBD1 (6 bases). The CDR3 loop spans 14 amino acids. The V gene lost 1 base and the J gene lost 2 bases, with 6 bases spanning the gap. Germline V gives CDR1 MGHRA, CDR2 YSYEKL. The CDR3 region has the DNA TGCGCCAGCAGCCAAGGGGGGCCCTACAATGAGCAGTTCTTC. This encodes CASSQGGPYNEQFF.

The chain couples TRBV3-1 (or the pseudogene TRBV3-2) to TRBJ2-5; 11 bases agree with TRBD1. The ends lost 1 base at V and 3 bases at J; junction bases unmatched: 4. Germline CDR1 LGHDT, CDR2 YNNKEL (reference sequence). The length of the CDR3 is 16 residues. The chain's CDR3 is CASSQVRTGGKETQYF. The CDR3 DNA reads TGTGCCAGCAGCCAAGTCCGGACAGGGGGCAAAGAGACCCAGTACTTC.

This clone was seen a few times. This chain connects TRBV7-9 to TRBJ1-1; D possibly corresponds to TRBD1 (6 bases). The V gene lost 8 bases and the J gene lost 1 base, with 11 bases spanning the gap. Per germline, CDR1 SEHNR and CDR2 FQNEAQ (reference sequence). This CDR3 spans 13 amino acids. CDR3 bases: TGTGCCAGCGTTCTGGACAGGAACACTGAAGCTTTCTTT. Residues: CASVLDRNTEAFF. The full variable domain, rest sourced from reference TRBV7-9 and TRBJ1-1, is DTGVSQNPRHKITKRGQNVTFRCDPISEHNRLYWYRQTLGQGPEFLTYFQNEAQLEKSRLLSDRFSAERPKGSFSTLEIQRTEQGDSAMYLCASVLDRNTEAFFGQGTRLTVV.

J is TRBJ1-1 and V is TRBV6-1, with TRBD1 matching 8 bases. Germline CDR1 reads MNHNS; CDR2 reads SASEGT. The CDR3 contains 13 residues. V shed 0 bases and J 10 bases; nucleotides not matched to a gene: 4. The CDR3 protein is CASSEARTGRAFF. The CDR3 coding sequence is TGTGCCAGCAGTGAAGCTCGGACAGGGAGAGCTTTCTTT.

The V and J genes are TRBV6-2 or TRBV6-3 and TRBJ2-5; D gene ambiguous. CDR3 length: 12 amino acids. Germline values: CDR1 MNHEY, CDR2 SVGEGT. With 4 bases removed from V and 1 base from J, the gap between germline ends came to 4 bases. CDR3 sequence: CASSWLQETQYF. DNA of the CDR3: TGTGCCAGCAGTTGGCTCCAAGAGACCCAGTACTTC.

The chain combines TRBV7-9 with TRBJ2-1; no reliable D call. V was pared by 5 bases and J by 2 bases, with 13 bases between. CDR1 and CDR2 from the germline V gene are SEHNR and FQNEAQ (reference sequence). CDR3 length: 15 residues. The CDR3 nucleotides are TGTGCCAGCAGCCCGGGTGGTGGGGCCTACAATGAGCAGTTCTTC. It encodes CASSPGGGAYNEQFF.

This rearrangement joins TRBV11-2 to TRBJ1-4; 9 nucleotides line up with TRBD1. Looked up from germline, CDR1 is SGHAT and CDR2 is FQNNGV. The CDR3 contains 14 residues. This CDR3 is CARGGQGLNEKLFF. As DNA, the CDR3 is TGTGCTCGGGGGGGACAGGGCCTCAATGAAAAACTGTTTTTT. Drawing the rest from reference TRBV11-2 and TRBJ1-4, the complete variable domain is EAGVAQSPRYKIIEKRQSVAFWCNPISGHATLYWYQQILGQGPKLLIQFQNNGVVDDSQLPKDRFSAERLKGVDSTLKIQPAKLEDSAVYLCARGGQGLNEKLFFGSGTQLSVL.

This chain connects TRBV4-3 to TRBJ1-1, with D unresolved. The V gene's germline CDR1 is LGHNA and CDR2 YSLEER. V was clipped by 1 base and J by 2 bases, with 14 bases between them. The CDR3 is 16 amino acids. This CDR3 is CASSQVGSIRNTEAFF. As DNA, the CDR3 is TGCGCCAGCAGCCAAGTTGGGTCTATACGTAACACTGAAGCTTTCTTT.

The chain couples TRBV27 to TRBJ1-1; no clear D gene. Trimming stripped 6 bases from V and 1 base from J, with 15 bases between. The CDR3 is 15 amino acids. CDR1 and CDR2 (germline): MNHEY, SMNVEV (reference sequence). In nucleotides, the CDR3 is TGTGCCAGCAGGGTAGGGTCCCGAGGGAACACTGAAGCTTTCTTT. Translating gives CASRVGSRGNTEAFF.

The chain employs TRBV10-3 and TRBJ1-1; D not certain. V was trimmed by 2 bases and J by 3 bases, leaving 10 bases between them. The CDR3 contains 14 residues. In germline, CDR1 is ENHRY, CDR2 SYGVKD. The CDR3 sequence is CAISEPMRDTEAFF. For the CDR3, the DNA is TGTGCCATCAGTGAGCCCATGAGGGACACTGAAGCTTTCTTT.

The rearrangement uses TRBV27 and TRBJ2-1; unclear D gene. Germline V lookup: CDR1 MNHEY, CDR2 SMNVEV (reference sequence). Trimming pared 6 bases from V and 4 bases from J, leaving 13 bases between. The CDR3 extends over 14 amino acids. CDR3 DNA: TGTGCCAGCAGCTTAGAATACCAATACAATGAGCAGTTCTTC. It codes for CASSLEYQYNEQFF.

The V and J genes are TRBV5-5 and TRBJ1-5, with D tentatively TRBD1 (6 bases). V lost 2 bases and J lost 3, with 12 bases in between. Per the germline V gene, CDR1 is SGHKS and CDR2 is YYEKEE (reference sequence). The CDR3 has 15 residues. The CDR3 is CASSFSGQLNQPQHF. As DNA, the CDR3 is TGTGCCAGCAGCTTTTCAGGACAGCTCAATCAGCCCCAGCATTTT.

The chain combines TRBV14 with TRBJ2-1; no firm D call. CDR1 SGHDN and CDR2 FVKESK come from the germline V gene. Trimming stripped 4 bases from V and 6 bases from J, with 22 bases between. CDR3 size: 17 residues. In nucleotides, the CDR3 is TGTGCCAGCAGCCGGAGATCTAGTTCGTTGGGCCGCAATGAGCAGTTCTTC. It translates to CASSRRSSSLGRNEQFF.

This rearrangement joins TRBV5-1 to TRBJ2-2, with D tentatively TRBD1 (6 bases). Trimming cost V 4 bases and J 0 bases, with 13 bases left between them. Germline V gene data show CDR1 as SGHRS and CDR2 as YFSETQ. The CDR3 is 16 residues long. The CDR3 sequence: CASSPWGPPNTGELFF. DNA of the CDR3: TGCGCCAGCAGCCCTTGGGGGCCCCCGAACACCGGGGAGCTGTTTTTT.

This clone was counted a single time. V usage is TRBV15 and J usage is TRBJ1-5; D is perhaps TRBD1 (6 bases). This CDR3 is built from 16 residues. V lost 2 bases, J lost 4 bases, and 15 bases lay in between. Germline V lookup: CDR1 LNHNV, CDR2 YYDKDF (reference sequence). CDR3 DNA sequence: TGTGCCACCAGCAGATACCGACAGGTCGGGAATCAGCCCCAGCATTTT. It specifies CATSRYRQVGNQPQHF. Full variable domain (missing parts from reference TRBV15 and TRBJ1-5): DAMVIQNPRYQVTQFGKPVTLSCSQTLNHNVMYWYQQKSSQAPKLLFHYYDKDFNNEADTPDNFQSRRPNTSFCFLDIRSPGLGDTAMYLCATSRYRQVGNQPQHFGDGTRLSIL.

The sample holds a few counts of this clone. CDR3 residues: CASKQTGILAGELFF. DNA of the CDR3: TGCGCCAGCAAACAAACAGGGATTTTGGCCGGGGAGCTGTTTTTT. The chain employs TRBV5-1 and TRBJ2-2; weak D call: TRBD1 (6 bases). The CDR3 has 15 amino acids. V was cut by 6 bases and J by 6 bases, with 18 bases left in between. CDR1 is SGHRS and CDR2 is YFSETQ in the germline V gene.

The J gene is TRBJ2-4, the V gene TRBV7-9; 9 bases fit TRBD1. The CDR3 totals 15 residues. The germline gives CDR1 SEHNR, CDR2 FQNEAQ (reference sequence). V shed 1 base and J 7 bases; nucleotides not matched to a gene: 5. The CDR3 sequence: CASSLERGQGNIQYF. The CDR3 DNA reads as TGTGCCAGCAGCTTAGAACGGGGACAGGGTAACATTCAGTACTTC.

The chain links TRBV20-1 to TRBJ2-7; D gene ambiguous. CDR1 is DFQATT and CDR2 is SNEGSKA in the germline V gene (reference sequence). CDR3 length equals 12 residues. The V gene lost 3 bases and the J gene lost 3 bases, with 9 bases spanning the gap. The CDR3 DNA sequence: TGCAGTGCTAGTAATATTAACTACGAGCAGTACTTC. This sequence encodes CSASNINYEQYF.

J is TRBJ1-6 and V is TRBV5-1; no reliable D call. Germline V gives CDR1 SGHRS, CDR2 YFSETQ. The V gene lost 0 bases and the J gene lost 5 bases, with 15 bases spanning the gap. The length of the CDR3 is 17 residues. As DNA, the CDR3 is TGCGCCAGCAGCTTGGATGGGATCGGCGTTAATAATTCACCCCTCCACTTT. Translated, it gives CASSLDGIGVNNSPLHF.